These T cell receptor beta chains were read from a single sample in a study of cytomegalovirus exposure and HLA in healthy donors. Repertoires were generated with immunoSEQ multiplex PCR, while TCRdb's copy carries only in-frame clones and drops some. Here the sample table reports some 110,000 clones. The sample was PBMCs. Receptor source: a man younger than 40 in good health and CMV-seronegative. The CDR3 runs from the conserved cysteine through the conserved F or W. A D gene is named only where the DNA matches it firmly.

CDR3aa: CASSWWTANTEAFF
CDR3nt: TGTGCCAGCAGCTGGTGGACAGCGAACACTGAAGCTTTCTTT
v_gene: TRBV5-6
j_gene: TRBJ1-1
d_gene: -

CDR3aa: CATTQQGASSGEQYF
CDR3nt: TGTGCCACTACGCAACAGGGGGCAAGTTCGGGGGAGCAGTACTTC
v_gene: TRBV5-4
j_gene: TRBJ2-7
d_gene: TRBD1

CDR3aa: CASSFGQGASTEAFF
CDR3nt: TGTGCCAGCTCATTCGGTCAAGGGGCGAGTACTGAAGCTTTCTTT
v_gene: TRBV18
j_gene: TRBJ1-1
d_gene: -

CDR3aa: CSSSTDTQYF
CDR3nt: TGCAGTTCGAGTACCGATACGCAGTATTTT
v_gene: TRBV29-1
j_gene: TRBJ2-3
d_gene: -

CDR3aa: CATSRDRGEPAQETQYF
CDR3nt: TGTGCCACCAGCAGAGATCGGGGGGAGCCCGCCCAAGAGACCCAGTACTTC
v_gene: TRBV15
j_gene: TRBJ2-5
d_gene: TRBD2

CDR3aa: CASSLGTAGEQYF
CDR3nt: TGCGCCAGCAGCCTCGGGACAGCCGGCGAGCAGTACTTC
v_gene: TRBV5-1
j_gene: TRBJ2-7
d_gene: TRBD1

CDR3aa: CASSFTGGETQYF
CDR3nt: TGTGCCAGCAGCTTTACAGGGGGAGAGACCCAGTACTTC
v_gene: TRBV5-6
j_gene: TRBJ2-5
d_gene: TRBD1

CDR3aa: CASSVAGTGAISGNTIYF
CDR3nt: TGTGCCAGCAGCGTCGCAGGAACAGGGGCAATCTCTGGAAACACCATATATTTT
v_gene: TRBV9
j_gene: TRBJ1-3
d_gene: TRBD1

CDR3aa: CASSEREGSYGYTF
CDR3nt: TGTGCCAGCAGTGAACGGGAAGGCAGCTATGGCTACACCTTC
v_gene: TRBV6-1
j_gene: TRBJ1-2
d_gene: -

CDR3aa: CASSLTGPNVYTF
CDR3nt: TGTGCCAGCAGTTTGACAGGGCCGAATGTCTACACCTTC
v_gene: TRBV28
j_gene: TRBJ1-2
d_gene: TRBD1

CDR3aa: CASSLAHQSEEAFF
CDR3nt: TGTGCCAGCAGCTTAGCGCATCAATCGGAGGAAGCTTTCTTT
v_gene: TRBV7-8
j_gene: TRBJ1-1
d_gene: -

CDR3aa: CASSFGTGEIEKLFF
CDR3nt: TGTGCCAGCAGCTTCGGGACAGGGGAAATTGAAAAACTGTTTTTT
v_gene: TRBV9
j_gene: TRBJ1-4
d_gene: TRBD1

CDR3aa: CAWRLAGRKETQYF
CDR3nt: TGTGCCTGGAGACTAGCGGGACGGAAAGAGACCCAGTACTTC
v_gene: TRBV30
j_gene: TRBJ2-5
d_gene: TRBD2

CDR3aa: CASSGGGTNEKLFF
CDR3nt: TGTGCCAGTAGCGGAGGTGGAACTAATGAAAAACTGTTTTTT
v_gene: TRBV19
j_gene: TRBJ1-4
d_gene: -

CDR3aa: CASSRDSRGETQYF
CDR3nt: TGCGCCAGCAGTCGGGATAGCCGGGGAGAGACCCAGTACTTC
v_gene: TRBV5-1
j_gene: TRBJ2-5
d_gene: -

CDR3aa: CASSLDPGLNEQFF
CDR3nt: TGCGCCAGCAGCTTGGATCCAGGGCTAAATGAGCAGTTCTTC
v_gene: TRBV5-1
j_gene: TRBJ2-1
d_gene: -

CDR3aa: CSVGAGTYEQYF
CDR3nt: TGCAGCGTTGGGGCAGGGACCTACGAGCAGTACTTC
v_gene: TRBV29-1
j_gene: TRBJ2-7
d_gene: -

CDR3aa: CASRLPGQGGYTF
CDR3nt: TGTGCCAGCAGACTCCCCGGGCAGGGTGGCTACACCTTC
v_gene: TRBV28
j_gene: TRBJ1-2
d_gene: -

CDR3aa: CASSYGPSNEQYF
CDR3nt: TGTGCCAGCAGTTACGGGCCTAGCAACGAGCAGTACTTC
v_gene: TRBV6-6
j_gene: TRBJ2-7
d_gene: -

CDR3aa: CASSAKEFRREAFF
CDR3nt: TGTGCCAGCAGCGCCAAGGAGTTCAGGAGGGAAGCTTTCTTT
v_gene: TRBV5-6
j_gene: TRBJ1-1
d_gene: -

CDR3aa: CASSSVRQAPSGNTIYF
CDR3nt: TGTGCCAGCTCCTCAGTCCGACAGGCGCCCTCTGGAAACACCATATATTTT
v_gene: TRBV18
j_gene: TRBJ1-3
d_gene: -

CDR3aa: CASSPVKVFSGNEAGYEQYF
CDR3nt: TGTGCCAGTAGTCCCGTCAAAGTTTTTAGCGGGAATGAGGCGGGCTACGAGCAGTACTTC
v_gene: TRBV19
j_gene: TRBJ2-7
d_gene: TRBD2

CDR3aa: CASSPPGQREKLFF
CDR3nt: TGTGCCAGCAGTCCCCCCGGACAGCGTGAAAAACTGTTTTTT
v_gene: TRBV6-5
j_gene: TRBJ1-4
d_gene: -

CDR3aa: CATSSGTGDNEQFF
CDR3nt: TGTGCCACCAGCAGCGGGACAGGGGATAATGAGCAGTTCTTC
v_gene: TRBV15
j_gene: TRBJ2-1
d_gene: TRBD1

CDR3aa: CASSSNPTDTQYF
CDR3nt: TGTGCCAGCAGTTCCAATCCCACAGATACGCAGTATTTT
v_gene: TRBV28
j_gene: TRBJ2-3
d_gene: -

CDR3aa: CATSSGRGPRETQYF
CDR3nt: TGTGCCACATCTAGCGGGCGAGGACCTCGGGAGACCCAGTACTTC
v_gene: TRBV5-5
j_gene: TRBJ2-5
d_gene: TRBD2

CDR3aa: CASSLEPHQPQHF
CDR3nt: TGTGCCAGCAGTTTGGAGCCCCATCAGCCCCAGCATTTT
v_gene: TRBV27
j_gene: TRBJ1-5
d_gene: -

CDR3aa: CASSPYGGTSGRAYNEQFF
CDR3nt: TGTGCCAGCAGTCCCTATGGGGGGACTAGCGGGAGGGCCTACAATGAGCAGTTCTTC
v_gene: TRBV28
j_gene: TRBJ2-1
d_gene: TRBD2

CDR3aa: CASSWGPPPYEQYF
CDR3nt: TGTGCCAGCAGTTGGGGCCCACCCCCCTACGAGCAGTACTTC
v_gene: TRBV27
j_gene: TRBJ2-7
d_gene: -

CDR3aa: CASKQFTDTQYF
CDR3nt: TGTGCCAGCAAACAGTTCACAGATACGCAGTATTTT
v_gene: TRBV2
j_gene: TRBJ2-3
d_gene: -

CDR3aa: CASSQRDWDYEQYF
CDR3nt: TGTGCCAGCAGCCAGAGGGACTGGGACTACGAGCAGTACTTC
v_gene: TRBV14
j_gene: TRBJ2-7
d_gene: -

CDR3aa: CASSLDRLAAEVQQFF
CDR3nt: TGTGCCAGCAGCTTAGACAGACTAGCGGCGGAGGTTCAGCAGTTCTTC
v_gene: TRBV11-2
j_gene: TRBJ2-1
d_gene: TRBD2

CDR3aa: CASSLVHLEQYF
CDR3nt: TGTGCCAGCAGCTTGGTACACCTCGAGCAGTACTTC
v_gene: TRBV5-8
j_gene: TRBJ2-7
d_gene: -

CDR3aa: CASGLGWGEGLNEQFF
CDR3nt: TGTGCTAGTGGTTTGGGATGGGGGGAGGGCCTGAATGAGCAGTTCTTC
v_gene: TRBV12-5
j_gene: TRBJ2-1
d_gene: TRBD2

CDR3aa: CASSLAGGSGAEQYF
CDR3nt: TGTGCCAGCAGCTTAGCCGGCGGGAGTGGGGCCGAGCAGTACTTC
v_gene: TRBV7-2
j_gene: TRBJ2-7
d_gene: TRBD2

CDR3aa: CASSGQGQGNEQFF
CDR3nt: TGTGCCAGCAGCGGACAGGGTCAGGGTAATGAGCAGTTCTTC
v_gene: TRBV2
j_gene: TRBJ2-1
d_gene: TRBD1

CDR3aa: CASSLWDGTGIAGREQYF
CDR3nt: TGTGCCAGCAGCTTGTGGGACGGGACCGGGATCGCCGGGAGGGAGCAGTACTTC
v_gene: TRBV5-6
j_gene: TRBJ2-7
d_gene: TRBD2

CDR3aa: CASSPVLADTQYF
CDR3nt: TGCGCCAGCAGCCCTGTTTTAGCAGATACGCAGTATTTT
v_gene: TRBV5-1
j_gene: TRBJ2-3
d_gene: -

CDR3aa: CASSFGGENNEQFF
CDR3nt: TGTGCCAGCAGCTTTGGCGGGGAAAACAATGAGCAGTTCTTC
v_gene: TRBV7-9
j_gene: TRBJ2-1
d_gene: -

CDR3aa: CASSPGLYTQYF
CDR3nt: TGTGCCAGCAGTCCCGGACTATATACGCAGTATTTT
v_gene: TRBV27
j_gene: TRBJ2-3
d_gene: -

CDR3aa: CASSYGTGPDTQYF
CDR3nt: TGTGCCAGCAGCTACGGGACAGGGCCCGATACGCAGTATTTT
v_gene: TRBV7-3
j_gene: TRBJ2-3
d_gene: TRBD1

CDR3aa: CASSFRGLDRGTQYF
CDR3nt: TGCGCCAGCAGCTTCAGGGGCCTAGACCGGGGTACGCAGTATTTT
v_gene: TRBV5-1
j_gene: TRBJ2-3
d_gene: -

CDR3aa: CASFRQHYGYTF
CDR3nt: TGTGCCAGCTTTCGACAGCACTATGGCTACACCTTC
v_gene: TRBV28
j_gene: TRBJ1-2
d_gene: -

CDR3aa: CASSLAGGVQPQHF
CDR3nt: TGTGCCAGCAGCTTAGCGGGGGGAGTCCAGCCCCAGCATTTT
v_gene: TRBV11-2
j_gene: TRBJ1-5
d_gene: -

CDR3aa: CASSSAGTDRYEQYF
CDR3nt: TGTGCCAGCAGCTCCGCCGGGACTGACCGTTACGAGCAGTACTTC
v_gene: TRBV7-6
j_gene: TRBJ2-7
d_gene: -

CDR3aa: CASSRNDPREDNEQFF
CDR3nt: TGTGCCAGCAGCCGAAACGACCCGCGGGAGGACAATGAGCAGTTCTTC
v_gene: TRBV21-1
j_gene: TRBJ2-1
d_gene: -

CDR3aa: CASRPTGFGEQFF
CDR3nt: TGTGCCAGCAGACCGACAGGATTTGGGGAGCAGTTCTTC
v_gene: TRBV7-2
j_gene: TRBJ2-1
d_gene: -

CDR3aa: CASSPTGGSGMDYEQYF
CDR3nt: TGTGCCAGCAGCCCAACCGGGGGTAGCGGGATGGACTACGAGCAGTACTTC
v_gene: TRBV5-4
j_gene: TRBJ2-7
d_gene: TRBD2